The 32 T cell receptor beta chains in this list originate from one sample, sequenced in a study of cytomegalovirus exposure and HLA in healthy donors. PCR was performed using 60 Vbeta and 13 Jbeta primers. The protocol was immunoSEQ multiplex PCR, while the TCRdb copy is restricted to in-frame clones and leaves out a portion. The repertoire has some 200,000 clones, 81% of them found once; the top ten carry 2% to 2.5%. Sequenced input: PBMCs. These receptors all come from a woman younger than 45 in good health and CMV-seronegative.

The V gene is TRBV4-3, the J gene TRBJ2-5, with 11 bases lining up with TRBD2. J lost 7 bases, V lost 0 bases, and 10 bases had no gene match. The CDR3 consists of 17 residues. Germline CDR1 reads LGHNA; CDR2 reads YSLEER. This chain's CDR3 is CASSQDSGLAGLGTQYF. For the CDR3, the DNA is TGCGCCAGCAGCCAAGACTCAGGACTAGCGGGCCTCGGGACCCAGTACTTC.

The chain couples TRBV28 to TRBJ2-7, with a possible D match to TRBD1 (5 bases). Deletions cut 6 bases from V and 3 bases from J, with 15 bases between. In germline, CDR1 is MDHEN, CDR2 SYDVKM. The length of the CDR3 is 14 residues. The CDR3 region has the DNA TGTGCCAGCAGGTCGCCGGACACGTACTACGAGCAGTACTTC. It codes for CASRSPDTYYEQYF.

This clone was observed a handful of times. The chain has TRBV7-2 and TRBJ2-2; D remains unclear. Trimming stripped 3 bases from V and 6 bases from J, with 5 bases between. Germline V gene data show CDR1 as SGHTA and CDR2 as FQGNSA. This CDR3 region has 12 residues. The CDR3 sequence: CASSFSSGELFF. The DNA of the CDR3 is TGTGCCAGCAGCTTTTCCTCCGGGGAGCTGTTTTTT. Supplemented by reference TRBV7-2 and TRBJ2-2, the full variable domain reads GAGVSQSPSNKVTEKGKDVELRCDPISGHTALYWYRQSLGQGLEFLIYFQGNSAPDKSGLPSDRFSAERTGGSVSTLTIQRTQQEDSAVYLCASSFSSGELFFGEGSRLTVL.

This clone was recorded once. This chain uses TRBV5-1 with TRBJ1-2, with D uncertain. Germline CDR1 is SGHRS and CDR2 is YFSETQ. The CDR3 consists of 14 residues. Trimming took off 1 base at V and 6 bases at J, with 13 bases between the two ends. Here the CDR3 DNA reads TGCGCCAGCAGCTTGCAAGTGGGAGGGAATGGCTACACCTTC. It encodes CASSLQVGGNGYTF.

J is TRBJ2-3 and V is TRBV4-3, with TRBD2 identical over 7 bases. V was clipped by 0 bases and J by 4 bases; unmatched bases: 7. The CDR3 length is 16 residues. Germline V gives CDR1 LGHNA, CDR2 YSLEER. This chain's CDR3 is CASSQEVAGSADTQYF. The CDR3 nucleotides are TGCGCCAGCAGCCAAGAGGTAGCGGGTTCGGCAGATACGCAGTATTTT.

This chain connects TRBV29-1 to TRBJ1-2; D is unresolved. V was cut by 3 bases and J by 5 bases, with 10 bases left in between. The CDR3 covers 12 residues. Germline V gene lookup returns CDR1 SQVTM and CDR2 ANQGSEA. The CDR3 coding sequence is TGCAGCGTTGAGTGGACTCCATATGGCTACACCTTC. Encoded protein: CSVEWTPYGYTF.

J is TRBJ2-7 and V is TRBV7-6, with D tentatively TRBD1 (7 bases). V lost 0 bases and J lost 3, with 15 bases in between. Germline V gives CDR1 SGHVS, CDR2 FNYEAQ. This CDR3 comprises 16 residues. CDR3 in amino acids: CASSLAKAGQFYEQYF. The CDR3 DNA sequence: TGTGCCAGCAGCTTAGCCAAGGCGGGACAGTTCTACGAGCAGTACTTC.

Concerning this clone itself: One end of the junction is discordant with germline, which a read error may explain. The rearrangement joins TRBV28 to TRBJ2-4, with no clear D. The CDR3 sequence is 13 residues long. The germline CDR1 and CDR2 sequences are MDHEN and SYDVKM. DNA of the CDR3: TGTGCCAGCAGTTTCCGGAACAAAAACAGTCAGTACTTC. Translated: CASSFRNKNSQYF.

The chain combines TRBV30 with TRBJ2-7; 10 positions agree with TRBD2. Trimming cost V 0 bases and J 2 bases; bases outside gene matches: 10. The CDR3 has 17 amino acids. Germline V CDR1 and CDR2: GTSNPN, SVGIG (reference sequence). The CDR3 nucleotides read TGTGCCTGGAGTGTCGTAGCGGGAGGCAGTTGGGCCTACGAGCAGTACTTC. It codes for CAWSVVAGGSWAYEQYF.

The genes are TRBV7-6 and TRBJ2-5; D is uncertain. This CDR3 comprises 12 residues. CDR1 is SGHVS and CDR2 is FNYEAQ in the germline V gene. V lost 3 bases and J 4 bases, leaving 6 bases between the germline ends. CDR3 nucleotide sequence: TGTGCCAGCAGCTTTTCGTCAGAGACCCAGTACTTC. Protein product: CASSFSSETQYF.

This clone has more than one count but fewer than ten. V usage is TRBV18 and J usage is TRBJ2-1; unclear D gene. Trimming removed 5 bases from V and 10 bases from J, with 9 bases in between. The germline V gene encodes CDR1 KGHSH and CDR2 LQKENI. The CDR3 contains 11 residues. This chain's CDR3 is CASSSRGEQFF. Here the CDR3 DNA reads TGTGCCAGCTCATCCCGAGGCGAGCAGTTCTTC.

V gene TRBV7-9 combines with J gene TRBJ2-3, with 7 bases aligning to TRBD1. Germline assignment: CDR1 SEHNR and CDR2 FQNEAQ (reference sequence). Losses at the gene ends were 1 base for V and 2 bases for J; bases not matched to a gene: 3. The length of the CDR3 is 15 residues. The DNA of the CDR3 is TGTGCCAGCAGCTTAGGGACAGGAGACACAGATACGCAGTATTTT. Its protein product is CASSLGTGDTDTQYF.

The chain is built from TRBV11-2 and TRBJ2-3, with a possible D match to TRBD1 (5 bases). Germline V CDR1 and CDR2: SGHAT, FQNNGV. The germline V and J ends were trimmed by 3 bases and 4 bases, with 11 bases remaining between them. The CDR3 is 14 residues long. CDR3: CASSFGQPPDTQYF. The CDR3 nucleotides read TGTGCCAGCAGCTTTGGACAACCCCCAGATACGCAGTATTTT.

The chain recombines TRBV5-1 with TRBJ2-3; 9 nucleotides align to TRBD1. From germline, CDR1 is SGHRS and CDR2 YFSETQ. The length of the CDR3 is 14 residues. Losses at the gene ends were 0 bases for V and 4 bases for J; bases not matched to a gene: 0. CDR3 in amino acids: CASSLGQGADTQYF. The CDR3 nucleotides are TGCGCCAGCAGCTTGGGACAGGGGGCAGATACGCAGTATTTT.

CDR3 loop: CAISESVTGARTEAFF. The CDR3 DNA reads as TGTGCCATCAGTGAGTCTGTGACAGGGGCACGAACTGAAGCTTTCTTT. The chain has TRBV10-3 and TRBJ1-1; TRBD1 agrees at 8 bases. Per the germline V gene, CDR1 is ENHRY and CDR2 is SYGVKD. There are 16 residues in the CDR3. The trim removed 0 bases at V and 5 bases at J, leaving 8 bases unmatched.

The CDR3, as DNA: TGTGCCAGCAGTTGGACACTCGGGGGGGGGCAGTTCTTC. This gives the protein CASSWTLGGGQFF. J is TRBJ2-1 and V is TRBV6-5; 8 positions agree with TRBD2. Germline CDR1 is MNHEY and CDR2 is SVGAGI. J lost 12 bases, V lost 4 bases, and 8 bases had no gene match. This CDR3 contains 13 residues.

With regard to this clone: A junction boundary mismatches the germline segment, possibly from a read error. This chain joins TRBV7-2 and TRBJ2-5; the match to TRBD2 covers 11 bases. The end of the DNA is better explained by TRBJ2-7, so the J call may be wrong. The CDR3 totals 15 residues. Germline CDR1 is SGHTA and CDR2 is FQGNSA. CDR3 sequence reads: CASSVAGGLSYEQYF. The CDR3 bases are TGTGCCAGCAGCGTAGCGGGGGGGCTCTCCTACGAGCAGTACTTC.

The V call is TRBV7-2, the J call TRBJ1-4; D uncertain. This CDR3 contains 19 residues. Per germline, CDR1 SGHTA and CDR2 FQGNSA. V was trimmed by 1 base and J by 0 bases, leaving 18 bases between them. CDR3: CASSLGSLGEYATNEKLFF. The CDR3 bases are TGTGCCAGCAGCTTAGGATCCCTCGGGGAGTATGCAACTAATGAAAAACTGTTTTTT. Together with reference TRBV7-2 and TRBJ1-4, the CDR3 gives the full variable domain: GAGVSQSPSNKVTEKGKDVELRCDPISGHTALYWYRQSLGQGLEFLIYFQGNSAPDKSGLPSDRFSAERTGGSVSTLTIQRTQQEDSAVYLCASSLGSLGEYATNEKLFFGSGTQLSVL.

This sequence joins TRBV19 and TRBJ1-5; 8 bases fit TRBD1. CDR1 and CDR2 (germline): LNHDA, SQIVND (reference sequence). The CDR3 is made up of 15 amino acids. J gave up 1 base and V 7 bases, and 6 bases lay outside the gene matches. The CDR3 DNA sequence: TGTGCCAGTATCCCGACAGGGGTAAGCAATCAGCCCCAGCATTTT. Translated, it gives CASIPTGVSNQPQHF.

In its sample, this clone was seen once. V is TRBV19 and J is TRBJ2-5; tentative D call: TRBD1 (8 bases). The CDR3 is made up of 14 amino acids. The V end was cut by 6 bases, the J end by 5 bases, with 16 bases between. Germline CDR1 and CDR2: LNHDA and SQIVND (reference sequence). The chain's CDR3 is CASSLQGGTETQYF. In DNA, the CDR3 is TGTGCCAGTAGCCTACAGGGGGGGACGGAGACCCAGTACTTC.

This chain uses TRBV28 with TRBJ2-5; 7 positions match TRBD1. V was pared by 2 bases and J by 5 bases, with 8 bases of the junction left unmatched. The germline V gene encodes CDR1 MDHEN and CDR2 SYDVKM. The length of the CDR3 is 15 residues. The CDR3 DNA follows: TGTGCCAGCAGTTTACAAGGGGGCGGTGTGGAGACCCAGTACTTC. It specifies CASSLQGGGVETQYF.

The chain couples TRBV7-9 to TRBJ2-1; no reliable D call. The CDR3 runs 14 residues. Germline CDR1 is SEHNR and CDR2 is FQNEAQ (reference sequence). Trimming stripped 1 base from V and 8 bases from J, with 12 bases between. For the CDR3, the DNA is TGTGCCAGCAGCTTAGAAGTACAGTCGCATGAGCAGTTCTTC. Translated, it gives CASSLEVQSHEQFF. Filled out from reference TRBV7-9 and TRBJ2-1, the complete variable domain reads DTGVSQNPRHKITKRGQNVTFRCDPISEHNRLYWYRQTLGQGPEFLTYFQNEAQLEKSRLLSDRFSAERPKGSFSTLEIQRTEQGDSAMYLCASSLEVQSHEQFFGPGTRLTVL.

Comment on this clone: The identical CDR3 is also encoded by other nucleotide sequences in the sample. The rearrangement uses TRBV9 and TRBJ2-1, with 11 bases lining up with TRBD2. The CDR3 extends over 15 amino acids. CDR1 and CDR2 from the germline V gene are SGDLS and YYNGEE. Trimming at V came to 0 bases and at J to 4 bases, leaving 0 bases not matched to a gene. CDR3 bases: TGTGCCAGCAGCGTAGTAGCGGGAGGGTACAATGAGCAGTTCTTC. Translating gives CASSVVAGGYNEQFF.

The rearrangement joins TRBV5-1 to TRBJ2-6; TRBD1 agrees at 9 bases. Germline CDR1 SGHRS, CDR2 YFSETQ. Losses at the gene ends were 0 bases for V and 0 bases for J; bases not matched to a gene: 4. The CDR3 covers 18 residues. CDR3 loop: CASSLEQGASSGANVLTF. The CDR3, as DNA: TGCGCCAGCAGCTTGGAACAGGGGGCTTCCTCTGGGGCCAACGTCCTGACTTTC.

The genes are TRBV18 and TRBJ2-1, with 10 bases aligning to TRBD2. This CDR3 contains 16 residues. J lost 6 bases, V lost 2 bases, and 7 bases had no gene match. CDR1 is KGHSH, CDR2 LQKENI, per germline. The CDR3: CASSPKSSGSPNEQFF. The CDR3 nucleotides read TGTGCCAGCTCACCAAAGTCTAGCGGGAGTCCCAATGAGCAGTTCTTC.

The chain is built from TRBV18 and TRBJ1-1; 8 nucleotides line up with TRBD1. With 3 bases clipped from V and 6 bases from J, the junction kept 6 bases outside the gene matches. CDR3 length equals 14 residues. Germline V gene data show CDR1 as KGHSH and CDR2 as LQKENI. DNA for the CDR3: TGTGCCAGCTCACCCTGGGACAGGTCGTCTGAAGCTTTCTTT. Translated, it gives CASSPWDRSSEAFF.

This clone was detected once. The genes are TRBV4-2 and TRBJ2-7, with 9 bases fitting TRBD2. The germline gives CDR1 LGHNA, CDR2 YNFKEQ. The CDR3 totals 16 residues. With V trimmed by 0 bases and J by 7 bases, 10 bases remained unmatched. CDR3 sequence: CASSQEVASGIGEQYF. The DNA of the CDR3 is TGTGCCAGCAGCCAAGAAGTGGCTAGCGGGATTGGTGAGCAGTACTTC.

DNA of the CDR3: TGTGCCAGCAGTTTATGGGCAGGGATGACTTACAATGAGCAGTTCTTC. Protein: CASSLWAGMTYNEQFF. The chain carries TRBV27 and TRBJ2-1; D perhaps matches TRBD1 (5 bases). The CDR3 loop spans 16 amino acids. The V and J ends lost 1 base and 4 bases respectively, with 14 bases between them. Germline V gives CDR1 MNHEY, CDR2 SMNVEV (reference sequence).

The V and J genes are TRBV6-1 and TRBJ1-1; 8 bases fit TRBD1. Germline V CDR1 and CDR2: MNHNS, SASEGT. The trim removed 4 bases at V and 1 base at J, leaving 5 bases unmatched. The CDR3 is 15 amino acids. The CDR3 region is CASSGGTGKNTEAFF. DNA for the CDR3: TGTGCCAGCAGTGGGGGGACAGGAAAGAACACTGAAGCTTTCTTT.

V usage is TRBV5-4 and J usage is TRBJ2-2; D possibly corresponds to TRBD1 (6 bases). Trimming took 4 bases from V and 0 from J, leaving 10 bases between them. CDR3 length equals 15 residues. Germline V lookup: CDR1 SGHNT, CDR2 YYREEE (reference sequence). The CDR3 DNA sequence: TGTGCCAGCAGCGCACAGGGTTCGAACACCGGGGAGCTGTTTTTT. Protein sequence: CASSAQGSNTGELFF. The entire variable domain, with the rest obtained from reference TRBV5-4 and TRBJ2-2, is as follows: ETGVTQSPTHLIKTRGQQVTLRCSSQSGHNTVSWYQQALGQGPQFIFQYYREEENGRGNFPPRFSGLQFPNYSSELNVNALELDDSALYLCASSAQGSNTGELFFGEGSRLTVL.

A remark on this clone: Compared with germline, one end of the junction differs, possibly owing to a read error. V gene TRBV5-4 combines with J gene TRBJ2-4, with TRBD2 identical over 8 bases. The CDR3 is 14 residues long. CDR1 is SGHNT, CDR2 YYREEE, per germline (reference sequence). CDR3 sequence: CASSLGLAKNSQYF. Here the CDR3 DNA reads TGTGCCAGCAGCCTAGGACTAGCCAAAAACAGTCAGTACTTC.

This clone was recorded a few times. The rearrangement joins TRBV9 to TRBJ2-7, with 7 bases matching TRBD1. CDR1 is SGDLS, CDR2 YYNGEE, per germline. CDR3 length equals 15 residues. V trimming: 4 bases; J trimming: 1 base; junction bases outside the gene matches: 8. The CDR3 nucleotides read TGTGCCAGCAGCCCCTTTCCGGGACAGTCCTACGAGCAGTACTTC. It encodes CASSPFPGQSYEQYF.